The T cell receptor (beta chain) described here comes from a study of blood T cell repertoires in COVID-19. Across the whole study: Whether acute or convalescent, the COVID-19 samples came from the United States, Italy and Spain.

The table came from immunoSEQ multiplex PCR; TCRdb's copy has only in-frame clones and leaves some out. The sample consists of 110,000 or so clones, 65% to 85% of them appearing once. Trimming cost V 9 bases and J 3 bases, with 11 bases left between them. CDR1 and CDR2 (germline): LNHDA, SQIVND (reference sequence). CDR3 length: 12 residues. The sequence was obtained from a man aged 45-65 years with acute or convalescent COVID-19. This chain joins TRBV19 and TRBJ1-1; D not resolved. Sample: peripheral blood. This CDR3 reads CASGRVDTEAFF. In DNA form, the CDR3 reads TGTGCCAGCGGGAGGGTGGACACTGAAGCTTTCTTT.